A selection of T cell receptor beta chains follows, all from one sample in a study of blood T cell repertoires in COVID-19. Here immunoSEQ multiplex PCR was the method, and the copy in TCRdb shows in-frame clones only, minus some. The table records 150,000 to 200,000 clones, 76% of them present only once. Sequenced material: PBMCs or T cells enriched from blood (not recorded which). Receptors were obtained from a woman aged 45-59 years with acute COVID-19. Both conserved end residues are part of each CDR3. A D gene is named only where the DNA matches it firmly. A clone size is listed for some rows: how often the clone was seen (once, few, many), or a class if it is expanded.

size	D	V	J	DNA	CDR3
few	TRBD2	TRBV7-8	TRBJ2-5	TGTGCCAGCAGACCGGGACTAGACCAAGGGACCCAGTACTTC	CASRPGLDQGTQYF
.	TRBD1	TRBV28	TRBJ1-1	TGTGCCAGCAGGAGACAGGGTCAGACGCAGCGCACTGAAGCTTTCTTT	CASRRQGQTQRTEAFF
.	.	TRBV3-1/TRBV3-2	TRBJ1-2	TGTGCCAGCAGCCAAGATATACGGGGCTACACCTTC	CASSQDIRGYTF
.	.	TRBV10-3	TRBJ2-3	TGTGCCATCAGTGAGTCGAGTAGAAGCACAGATACGCAGTATTTT	CAISESSRSTDTQYF
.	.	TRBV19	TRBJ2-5	TGTGCCAGTAGTCCCACCGTTAGAGAGACCCAGTACTTC	CASSPTVRETQYF
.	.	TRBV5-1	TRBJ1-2	TGCGCCAGCAGCTTGGCCCCTTCCGGTGGCTACACCTTC	CASSLAPSGGYTF
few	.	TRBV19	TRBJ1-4	TGTGCCAGTAGTATTGGGTTCGGGATAGGCGAAAAACTGTTTTTT	CASSIGFGIGEKLFF
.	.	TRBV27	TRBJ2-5	TGTGCCAGCAGTCCAGGGTTCCCAGAGACCCAGTACTTC	CASSPGFPETQYF
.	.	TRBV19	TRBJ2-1	TGTGCCAGTAGTATGATGGCAGGACTTTCCAATGAGCAGTTCTTC	CASSMMAGLSNEQFF
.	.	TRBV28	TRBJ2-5	TGTGCCAGCAGTTCCGAACCGGGGGGCCGGGAGACCCAGTACTTC	CASSSEPGGRETQYF
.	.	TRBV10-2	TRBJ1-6	TGCGCCAGCAGTGAGTCCCTAGGGGTACCCCTCCACTTT	CASSESLGVPLHF
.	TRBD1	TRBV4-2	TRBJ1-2	TGTGCCAGCAGCCAAGCGGGGACAGGGGGCGAAAGGTACTATGGCTACACCTTC	CASSQAGTGGERYYGYTF
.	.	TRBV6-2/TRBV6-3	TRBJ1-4	TGTGCCAGCAGTTACAGGTCCGGAGTTGAAAAACTGTTTTTT	CASSYRSGVEKLFF
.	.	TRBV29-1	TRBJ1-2	TGCAGCGTTGGGCTTTGGGGCAGGGCCGGTGGCTACACCTTC	CSVGLWGRAGGYTF
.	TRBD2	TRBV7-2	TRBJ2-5	TGTGCCAGCAGCCTTAGCCCCCTCTCCCCCAGCGGGGTTGAGACCCAGTACTTC	CASSLSPLSPSGVETQYF